What follows is one TCR beta chain and its context. Its antigen is not identified. The data were obtained in a study of T cell responses to AZD1222 COVID-19 vaccine. Study summary: Doses given second, at about 4 or about 12 weeks, were pooled.

The repertoire was sequenced with immunoSEQ multiplex PCR; TCRdb's copy has only in-frame clones and lacks some. The sample has fewer than 200,000 clones; 92% are singletons. General study points: Seropositive AZD1222 recipients at baseline numbered only five or six. White British donors predominated, females outnumbered males, and clonal diversity was possibly underestimated. After the peak T cell response, and only then, were repertoires sampled.

This TCR derives from an adult in good health. Sequencing used peripheral blood, obtained on day 0 of AZD1222 vaccination.

CDR3 in amino acids: CASSDTGGANVLTF. DNA of the CDR3: TGCGCCAGCAGCGACACAGGTGGGGCCAACGTCCTGACTTTC. This chain links TRBV5-1 with TRBJ2-6, with D possibly being TRBD1 (5 bases). CDR3 length equals 14 residues. Germline loops: CDR1 SGHRS, CDR2 YFSETQ. V was clipped by 4 bases and J by 3 bases, with 8 bases between them.